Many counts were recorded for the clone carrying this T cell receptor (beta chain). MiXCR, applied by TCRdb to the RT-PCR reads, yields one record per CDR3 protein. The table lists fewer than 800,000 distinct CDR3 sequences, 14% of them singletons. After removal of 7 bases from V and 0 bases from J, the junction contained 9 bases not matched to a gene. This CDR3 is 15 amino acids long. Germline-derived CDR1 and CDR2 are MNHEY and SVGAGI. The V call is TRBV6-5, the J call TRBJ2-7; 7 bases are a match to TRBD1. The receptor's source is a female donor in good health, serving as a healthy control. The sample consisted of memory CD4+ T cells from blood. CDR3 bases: TGTGCCAGCACCTTCCGACAGGGTAGCTCCTACGAGCAGTACTTC. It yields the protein CASTFRQGSSYEQYF.